The 4 T cell receptor beta chains reported below all come from one sample, sequenced in a study of identical twins. TCRdb redid the calling of the 5' RACE reads with MiXCR, one entry per CDR3 protein. The sample consists of a few hundred thousand distinct CDR3 sequences, more than 9% of them appearing once. These records were also assigned to another study, of yellow fever vaccine responses in identical twins.

Sequencing used CD8+ T cells sorted from blood. These TCRs come from a woman aged 18-29 years in good health.

This clonotype was counted many times. This rearrangement joins TRBV5-1 to TRBJ2-3; D remains unclear. This CDR3 is built from 15 residues. V lost 3 bases to trimming and J lost 2 bases, with 13 bases between them. From germline, CDR1 is SGHRS and CDR2 YFSETQ. CDR3 in amino acids: CASSSQLGYTDTQYF. CDR3 in DNA: TGCGCCAGCAGCTCCCAACTGGGGTACACAGATACGCAGTATTTT.

The CDR3 DNA follows: TGTGCCAGCAGTCCAACAGGGGGATCTGGGGCCAACGTCCTGACTTTC. It encodes CASSPTGGSGANVLTF. This sequence joins TRBV7-7 and TRBJ2-6, with 8 bases that match TRBD1. The CDR3 contains 16 residues. The germline V gene has CDR1 SSHAT and CDR2 FNYEAQ (reference sequence). V shed 6 bases, J shed 1 base, and the junction held 5 bases outside the gene matches.

V is TRBV29-1 and J is TRBJ2-1; D is ambiguous. CDR3 length: 12 amino acids. V was shortened by 5 bases and J by 4 bases, with 9 bases between the two germline ends. The V gene's germline CDR1 is SQVTM and CDR2 ANQGSEA. The CDR3 DNA reads as TGCAGCGTTTTATACGAGTACAATGAGCAGTTCTTC. Its translation is CSVLYEYNEQFF.

V gene TRBV20-1 combines with J gene TRBJ1-4, with 8 bases aligning to TRBD1. Germline trimming cut 2 bases from V and 7 bases from J; bases unmatched to any gene: 9. Germline V lookup: CDR1 DFQATT, CDR2 SNEGSKA (reference sequence). The CDR3 totals 15 residues. The DNA for the CDR3 is TGCAGTGCTAGACTACCGACAGGGGAGCTTGAAAAACTGTTTTTT. Its translation is CSARLPTGELEKLFF.